The T cell receptor (beta chain) under discussion was sequenced for a study of blood T cell repertoires in COVID-19. This table comes from immunoSEQ multiplex PCR, and its TCRdb copy is limited to in-frame clones, with some not included. In the table there are 140,000 to 150,000 clones, approximately 84% of which are singletons. This clone was seen only a few times. The germline CDR1 and CDR2 sequences are SNHLY and FYNNEI. V lost 5 bases, J lost 9 bases, and 13 bases lay in between. The CDR3 has 12 amino acids. Source material: PBMCs or T cells enriched from blood (not recorded which). V usage is TRBV2 and J usage is TRBJ1-2; the D is unclear. The receptor was derived from a woman in her forties or fifties with acute COVID-19. The CDR3 protein is CASSLQAFSYTF. CDR3 DNA: TGTGCCAGCAGTCTGCAGGCCTTCAGCTACACCTTC.